This record concerns one T cell receptor (beta chain) sequence. What it recognizes is unknown. The data originate from a study of T cell responses to AZD1222 COVID-19 vaccine. Here immunoSEQ multiplex PCR was the method, and the copy in TCRdb shows in-frame clones only, minus some. The sample consists of 180,000 or so clones, just under 95% of them appearing once. J was trimmed by 6 bases and V by 0 bases; bases with no gene match: 8. Germline V CDR1 and CDR2: LGHDT, YNNKEL (reference sequence). The CDR3 is 17 amino acids. Study-wide results and caveats: Regions 160-218 and 743-854 held dominance among vaccine-associated CD4 TCRs, which spanned spike. Among AZD1222 vaccinees, only six were seropositive at baseline. Spike-specific TCR breadth and depth both grew after two AZD1222 doses. Donor demographics were predominantly white British with a female majority; clonal diversity may be underestimated.

The origin of this receptor is an adult who received the MenACWY meningococcal vaccine as a control. This chain uses TRBV3-1 (or the pseudogene TRBV3-2) with TRBJ1-6; 7 nucleotides line up with TRBD1. This specimen was peripheral blood, taken 28 days after the second dose of the MenACWY control vaccine. CDR3 sequence (DNA): TGTGCCAGCAGCCAAGAATTCGAGACAGGGCCTAATTCACCCCTCCACTTT. It translates to CASSQEFETGPNSPLHF.